The 4 T cell receptor beta chains in this list originate from one sample, sequenced in a study of T-cell reconstitution after alpha-beta-depleted transplantation in children (dated by TCRdb to between 2015 and 2016). The library relied on PCR. The instrument given in TCRdb is Illumina HiSeq 2500. To normalize quantification of the TCRbeta repertoire, the TCR libraries were built with molecular barcoding that relied on unique molecular identifiers. The public reads were quality trimmed at Q25 with fastp and then assembled into clones with MiXCR by TCRdb, keeping productive beta chains. Every entry covers one CDR3 protein and lists the most common genes and DNA from its rows. Present in this sample are some 530,000 distinct CDR3 sequences, around 12% of which were seen just once. Together, the top ten hold around 6% of the sample. The source was PBMCs from the stem cell graft donor, collected from the stem cell graft. The receptors come from a human donor who donated a stem cell graft to a child with combined immunodeficiency.

This clonotype was seen repeatedly, ten times or more. The gene calls are TRBV12-3 or TRBV12-4 and TRBJ1-5, with D hard to call. Trimming took off 6 bases at V and 3 bases at J, with 12 bases between the two ends. The CDR3 length is 14 residues. The CDR3 here is CASSRQRINQPQHF. The CDR3, as DNA: TGTGCCAGCAGCCGACAACGGATCAATCAGCCCCAGCATTTT.

The V and J genes are TRBV29-1 and TRBJ2-7, with 9 bases matching TRBD2. There are 13 residues in the CDR3. With V trimmed by 4 bases and J by 4 bases, 5 bases remained unmatched. Germline lookup yields CDR1 SQVTM and CDR2 ANQGSEA. The CDR3 coding sequence is TGCAGCGTTGGTGCCCTAGCGGGGTACGAGCAGTACTTC. Protein: CSVGALAGYEQYF.

This clonotype was observed at least ten times. The chain combines TRBV20-1 with TRBJ2-1; TRBD2 matches at 7 bases. The CDR3 contains 15 residues. Germline V lookup: CDR1 DFQATT, CDR2 SNEGSKA (reference sequence). The ends lost 4 bases at V and 0 bases at J; junction bases unmatched: 6. The CDR3 loop reads CSAKELATSYNEQFF. In nucleotides, the CDR3 is TGCAGTGCTAAGGAACTAGCGACCTCCTACAATGAGCAGTTCTTC.

This clonotype was detected many times. The rearrangement uses TRBV7-3 and TRBJ2-3; 10 bases map to TRBD2. Germline V gene lookup returns CDR1 SGHTA and CDR2 FQGTGA. This CDR3 spans 14 amino acids. Unmatched junction bases numbered 3, after V lost 4 bases and J lost 5 bases. CDR3 amino acids: CASSSSGGGDTQYF. The DNA for the CDR3 is TGTGCCAGCAGCTCTAGCGGGGGAGGAGATACGCAGTATTTT. Together with reference TRBV7-3 and TRBJ2-3, the CDR3 gives the full variable domain: GAGVSQTPSNKVTEKGKYVELRCDPISGHTALYWYRQSLGQGPEFLIYFQGTGAADDSGLPNDRFFAVRPEGSVSTLKIQRTERGDSAVYLCASSSSGGGDTQYFGPGTRLTVL.